The 14 T cell receptor beta chains presented below share a single source sample, sequenced in a study of blood T cell repertoires in COVID-19. Repertoires were generated with immunoSEQ multiplex PCR, while TCRdb's copy carries only in-frame clones and drops some. Among about 280,000 clones listed, approximately 81% were seen once. The sample taken for sequencing was PBMCs or T cells enriched from blood (not recorded which). These receptors were taken from a woman in her 50s who had recovered from COVID-19.

In nucleotides, the CDR3 is TGTGCCTGGAGTGGGCGGCTAGTAAGTAGCGAGCAGTACTTC. Protein product: CAWSGRLVSSEQYF. The chain has TRBV30 and TRBJ2-7; no clear D gene. The V end was cut by 1 base, the J end by 6 bases, with 16 bases between. CDR1 and CDR2 (germline): GTSNPN, SVGIG (reference sequence). This CDR3 spans 14 amino acids.

The rearrangement links TRBV29-1 to TRBJ1-1; D is unclear. Germline-derived CDR1 and CDR2 are SQVTM and ANQGSEA. The CDR3 is made up of 10 amino acids. Trimming removed 6 bases at V and 4 bases at J, with 6 bases between. The CDR3 DNA reads TGCAGCGTCGGGAGCACTGAAGCTTTCTTT. Its translation: CSVGSTEAFF.

The V call is TRBV5-6, the J call TRBJ1-3, with D maybe TRBD1 (6 bases). V was cut by 0 bases and J by 7 bases, with 8 bases left in between. The germline V gene has CDR1 SGHDT and CDR2 YYEEEE. This CDR3 contains 13 residues. CDR3 residues: CASSLGGQNTIYF. The CDR3 coding sequence is TGTGCCAGCAGCTTGGGGGGGCAGAACACCATATATTTT. Variable domain in full (rest from reference TRBV5-6 and TRBJ1-3): DAGVTQSPTHLIKTRGQQVTLRCSPKSGHDTVSWYQQALGQGPQFIFQYYEEEERQRGNFPDRFSGHQFPNYSSELNVNALLLGDSALYLCASSLGGQNTIYFGEGSWLTVV.

The chain uses TRBV2 and TRBJ2-2; possibly TRBD2 for D (6 bases). Looked up from germline, CDR1 is SNHLY and CDR2 is FYNNEI. Trimming shortened V by 6 bases and J by 4 bases, and 12 bases separated the two germline ends. The CDR3 is made up of 14 amino acids. As DNA, the CDR3 is TGTGCCAGCAGAGCTCTAGCGACCACCGGGGAGCTGTTTTTT. Protein sequence: CASRALATTGELFF. The variable domain in full, with the rest retrieved from reference TRBV2 and TRBJ2-2, is EPEVTQTPSHQVTQMGQEVILRCVPISNHLYFYWYRQILGQKVEFLVSFYNNEISEKSEIFDDQFSVERPDGSNFTLKIRSTKLEDSAMYFCASRALATTGELFFGEGSRLTVL.

The chain employs TRBV28 and TRBJ1-4; 7 bases map to TRBD1. Germline assignment: CDR1 MDHEN and CDR2 SYDVKM. J gave up 7 bases and V 6 bases, and 8 bases lay outside the gene matches. The CDR3 is made up of 14 amino acids. CDR3 in amino acids: CASSKRQGFEKLFF. The CDR3 coding sequence is TGTGCCAGCAGCAAAAGACAGGGATTTGAAAAACTGTTTTTT. Filled out from reference TRBV28 and TRBJ1-4, the complete variable domain reads DVKVTQSSRYLVKRTGEKVFLECVQDMDHENMFWYRQDPGLGLRLIYFSYDVKMKEKGDIPEGYSVSREKKERFSLILESASTNQTSMYLCASSKRQGFEKLFFGSGTQLSVL.

The chain employs TRBV7-9 and TRBJ2-1; 12 positions match TRBD2. CDR3 size: 16 residues. The junction had 2 bases not matched to a gene; V was cut back by 0 bases and J by 5 bases. In germline, CDR1 is SEHNR, CDR2 FQNEAQ (reference sequence). The CDR3 is CASSLAGLAGHNEQFF. CDR3 in DNA: TGTGCCAGCAGCTTAGCGGGACTAGCGGGCCACAATGAGCAGTTCTTC.

The genes are TRBV3-1 (or the pseudogene TRBV3-2) and TRBJ1-1, with a tentative D call TRBD1 (5 bases). This CDR3 is 13 amino acids long. Looked up from germline, CDR1 is LGHDT and CDR2 is YNNKEL (reference sequence). Trimming left V 4 bases short and J 1 base short, with 7 bases between. The CDR3 coding sequence is TGTGCCAGCAGCCTTAGGGGGAACACTGAAGCTTTCTTT. Its protein is CASSLRGNTEAFF.

V and J are TRBV30 and TRBJ1-1; D is ambiguous. This CDR3 comprises 13 residues. V was pared by 4 bases and J by 11 bases, with 20 bases between. CDR1 is GTSNPN and CDR2 is SVGIG in the germline V gene (reference sequence). The chain's CDR3 is CAWTPPVEGTAFF. CDR3 bases: TGTGCCTGGACCCCTCCGGTGGAGGGAACGGCTTTCTTT.

The rearrangement uses TRBV19 and TRBJ2-2, with TRBD1 as a possible D gene (5 bases). The germline gives CDR1 LNHDA, CDR2 SQIVND (reference sequence). This CDR3 has 16 residues. Trimming took 5 bases from V and 2 from J, leaving 15 bases between them. CDR3 sequence (DNA): TGTGCCAGTAGTCGTGACAGCTACTATAACACCGGGGAGCTGTTTTTT. The encoded protein is CASSRDSYYNTGELFF.

The chain is built from TRBV28 and TRBJ2-1, with D possibly being TRBD2 (6 bases). Germline values: CDR1 MDHEN, CDR2 SYDVKM. With 6 bases removed from V and 10 bases from J, the gap between germline ends came to 19 bases. The CDR3 runs 14 residues. The CDR3 region is CASSLRRGTGEQFF. The CDR3 nucleotides read TGTGCCAGCAGCCTGAGGAGGGGAACTGGGGAGCAGTTCTTC. Combining the CDR3 with reference TRBV28 and TRBJ2-1 gives the whole variable domain DVKVTQSSRYLVKRTGEKVFLECVQDMDHENMFWYRQDPGLGLRLIYFSYDVKMKEKGDIPEGYSVSREKKERFSLILESASTNQTSMYLCASSLRRGTGEQFFGPGTRLTVL.

This sequence joins TRBV2 and TRBJ2-3, with 8 bases aligning to TRBD1. Germline V lookup: CDR1 SNHLY, CDR2 FYNNEI. The trim removed 5 bases at V and 5 bases at J, leaving 9 bases unmatched. This CDR3 has 15 amino acids. The CDR3 reads CASSLTGVGVDTQYF. The CDR3 coding sequence is TGTGCCAGCAGTTTGACAGGGGTAGGCGTAGATACGCAGTATTTT.

The genes are TRBV4-1 and TRBJ1-5; 8 bases align to TRBD1. V was pared by 0 bases and J by 6 bases, with 10 bases of the junction left unmatched. The germline V gene has CDR1 MGHRA and CDR2 YSYEKL. This CDR3 has 17 amino acids. The chain's CDR3 is CASSQDGGRGLGQPQHF. CDR3 in DNA: TGCGCCAGCAGCCAAGATGGCGGCAGGGGGCTAGGTCAGCCCCAGCATTTT.

The V call is TRBV9, the J call TRBJ1-1; perhaps TRBD1 as D (5 bases). The CDR3 contains 13 residues. Germline V gene sequence: CDR1 SGDLS, CDR2 YYNGEE. V was pared by 0 bases and J by 5 bases, with 8 bases between. The CDR3 nucleotides are TGTGCCAGCAGCGTAGCTCAGGGAACTGAAGCTTTCTTT. The encoded protein is CASSVAQGTEAFF. The full variable domain, with the rest looked up from reference TRBV9 and TRBJ1-1, is DSGVTQTPKHLITATGQRVTLRCSPRSGDLSVYWYQQSLDQGLQFLIQYYNGEERAKGNILERFSAQQFPDLHSELNLSSLELGDSALYFCASSVAQGTEAFFGQGTRLTVV.

V is TRBV15 and J is TRBJ2-3; 11 bases line up with TRBD2. V trimming: 2 bases; J trimming: 4 bases; junction bases outside the gene matches: 8. This CDR3 region has 17 residues. The V gene's germline CDR1 is LNHNV and CDR2 YYDKDF (reference sequence). CDR3 bases: TGTGCCACCAGCAGACACCGACTAGCGGGGATCCCAGATACGCAGTATTTT. Encoded protein: CATSRHRLAGIPDTQYF.